This is a list of T cell receptor beta chains from one sample in a study of blood T cell repertoires in COVID-19. Only in-frame clones appear in the TCRdb table, and some are missing; sequencing was by immunoSEQ multiplex PCR. Here the sample spans about 150,000 clones, approximately 80% being singletons. What was sequenced was peripheral blood. These receptors came from a woman in her sixties with COVID-19, enrolled during active disease. Both conserved end residues are part of each CDR3.

CASSQAYRQNTEAFF,TRBV3-1/TRBV3-2
CASTLGQPNIQYF,TRBV6-5
CASSFQGGYGYTF,TRBV5-1
CASSDYRDGKAFF,TRBV27
CASRGGRAIETQYF,TRBV19
CASTHGLARGAGEQFF,TRBV11-1
CASSLTVNQPQHF,TRBV7-9
CASSRSMNTEAFF,TRBV3-1/TRBV3-2
CASSSTGGRNNEQFF,TRBV6-5
CASSQELTGGLNTEAFF,TRBV3-1/TRBV3-2
CASIPGLNTEAFF,TRBV6-5
CASNRRGMSTDTQYF,TRBV2
CASSADSGWGLDGYTF,TRBV19
CASREQGPSNQPQHF,TRBV2
CASSLHYPTGGDQPQHF,TRBV27
CASSLDSGNQPQHF,TRBV18
CASSSRRTGGNQPQHF,TRBV27
CASSRETSGRSEQYF,TRBV5-4
CASSPYRLPNYGYTF,TRBV3-1/TRBV3-2
CASSLYNYGYTF,TRBV5-1
CASSPSTDTQYF,TRBV6-5
CASSTRQASEKLFF,TRBV19
CASIDRGAGYGYTF,TRBV19
CASRITPNYGYTF,TRBV5-6
CASRLAGGSYNEQFF,TRBV11-1
CASTDRAGGYTF,TRBV19
CAISDLASGRAAGELFF,TRBV10-3
CASTLDTLNMNTEAFF,TRBV6-6
CASSYSRQVLWQFF,TRBV11-2
CASSAQLATYQETQYF,TRBV5-8
CASSSTGGGNSPLHF,TRBV7-3
CASSIRDTRSSYNSPLHF,TRBV7-9
CASSPTGGATNEKLFF,TRBV18
CASRATGRYGYTF,TRBV5-6
CASSPPVGPSYGYTF,TRBV18
CASSPVGQANTEAFF,TRBV7-3
CASMIALTGELFF,TRBV19
CAIPAGSGSGNTIYF,TRBV10-1
CASSLRPREQETQYF,TRBV6-5
CASSLGQRTGELFF,TRBV5-5
CASGRSDNQPQHF,TRBV2
CASSSRGLANSPLHF,TRBV27
CASSRQGAVGNTIYF,TRBV19
CASSPPEQGSRAFF,TRBV18
CASSLEPSRETQYF,TRBV7-3
CASSLPPWTGKGYEQYF,TRBV28
CASTQDNRGSGELFF,TRBV5-1
CASSFDSRGTEAFF,TRBV6-6
CASSQGGQPVRPQHF,TRBV4-1
CASSSRGLAGYEQYF,TRBV11-2
CASSSRTGGKDGYTF,TRBV5-1
CASSRDRVNEQFF,TRBV7-7
CASSDRGISNEQFF,TRBV7-9
CASSSTGGFDTGELFF,TRBV7-3
CASSPHRGGFVTSNYGYTF,TRBV9
CASSLLAGTNTGELFF,TRBV5-6
CSVSGTGGGEKLFF,TRBV29-1
CASSFYREHGYTF,TRBV11-2
CASSQELGRVTNEKLFF,TRBV4-1
CAGSIVWTVSNQPQHF,TRBV19